Listed below are T cell receptor beta chains from one sample, sequenced in a study of cytomegalovirus exposure and HLA in healthy donors. The table came from immunoSEQ multiplex PCR; TCRdb's copy has only in-frame clones and leaves some out. This table holds approximately 100,000 clones. Sequenced: PBMCs. Receptors originate from a middle-aged man in good health and CMV-seronegative. The CDR3 runs from the conserved cysteine through the conserved F or W. The D gene is left open where the match is weak.

v_gene,d_gene,j_gene,len,CDR3nt,CDR3aa
TRBV5-1,.,TRBJ1-4,15,TGCGCCAGCAGCTTGGCAACAACGGGGGATGAAAAACTGTTTTTT,CASSLATTGDEKLFF
TRBV11-3,.,TRBJ1-2,13,TGTGCCAGCAGCCCCAGGACTAACTATGGCTACACCTTC,CASSPRTNYGYTF
TRBV19,TRBD1,TRBJ2-5,13,TGTGCCAGTAGTCAGGGACAGGAAGAGACCCAGTACTTC,CASSQGQEETQYF
TRBV19,.,TRBJ2-6,15,TGTGCCAGTAGTATCGGGAACTCTGGGGCCAACGTCCTGACTTTC,CASSIGNSGANVLTF
TRBV7-2,.,TRBJ1-3,16,TGTGCCAGCAGCTTAACCGGCAGGGTCCCTGGAAACACCATATATTTT,CASSLTGRVPGNTIYF
TRBV19,.,TRBJ1-5,13,TGTGCCAGTATTTCAGGGGTAAATCAGCCCCAGCATTTT,CASISGVNQPQHF
TRBV19,.,TRBJ2-7,15,TGTGCCAGTAGTATAGAGCAGGGCTTCTCCTACGAGCAGTACTTC,CASSIEQGFSYEQYF
TRBV30,TRBD1,TRBJ1-5,14,TGTGCCTGGAGTTCGGGACAGTTCAATCAGCCCCAGCATTTT,CAWSSGQFNQPQHF
TRBV18,.,TRBJ1-1,15,TGTGCCAGCTCATCGGCCAGGGCGACGGACACTGAAGCTTTCTTT,CASSSARATDTEAFF
TRBV6-5,.,TRBJ1-6,14,TGTGCCAGCAGTCGGTCTCACCTTGTTTCACCCCTCCACTTT,CASSRSHLVSPLHF
TRBV6-5,.,TRBJ2-4,15,TGTGCCAGCAGTTACTCGATAGGGGATCGAAACATTCAGTACTTC,CASSYSIGDRNIQYF
TRBV15,.,TRBJ2-7,14,TGTGCCACCAGCATCGAGGACAGCTTCTACGAGCAGTACTTC,CATSIEDSFYEQYF
TRBV15,.,TRBJ2-7,12,TGTGCCACCAGCAGAGATTACCGGGAGCAGTACTTC,CATSRDYREQYF
TRBV18,TRBD2,TRBJ2-1,15,TGTGCCAGCTCACCGCCTAGCGGGAGTTACAATGAGCAGTTCTTC,CASSPPSGSYNEQFF
TRBV5-1,.,TRBJ2-7,15,TGCGCCGGCAGCTACCTAACAGAAGATGCCTACGAGCAGTACTTC,CAGSYLTEDAYEQYF
TRBV7-2,TRBD2,TRBJ2-3,16,TGTGCCAGCAGCTTAGTAGGCGGGGGGTTGGCAGATACGCAGTATTTT,CASSLVGGGLADTQYF
TRBV7-9,.,TRBJ1-1,15,TGTGCCAGCAGCCGTAGTGTTGTTTGGGGCGTTGAGGCTTTCTTT,CASSRSVVWGVEAFF
TRBV27,.,TRBJ2-7,13,TGTGCCACCAGTTTAGGCAATTCCTACGAGCAGTACTTC,CATSLGNSYEQYF
TRBV5-1,.,TRBJ1-2,13,TGCGCCAGCAGCTTGGATCCACTCTATGGCTACACCTTC,CASSLDPLYGYTF
TRBV18,.,TRBJ2-1,13,TGTGCCAGCTCACCACGGGCTACCAATGAGCAGTTCTTC,CASSPRATNEQFF
TRBV4-3,.,TRBJ1-4,21,TGCGCCAGCAGCCGGTTGACAGGAAGATCCGGGGCTCTCTCAACTAATGAAAAACTGTTTTTT,CASSRLTGRSGALSTNEKLFF
TRBV5-1,.,TRBJ1-1,16,TGCGCCAGCAGCTTGACCTTGGGCAGGGAACACACTGAAGCTTTCTTT,CASSLTLGREHTEAFF
TRBV19,.,TRBJ1-3,15,TGTGCCAGTAGAATCACACCGTCCTCTGGAAACACCATATATTTT,CASRITPSSGNTIYF
TRBV6-5,TRBD2,TRBJ2-1,14,TGTGCCACCCGTACTAGCGGGGAGGGCGGTGAGCAGTTCTTC,CATRTSGEGGEQFF
TRBV5-1,TRBD1,TRBJ1-2,16,TGCGCCAGCAGCTTGGGGGGACAGGGAGGTAACTATGGCTACACCTTC,CASSLGGQGGNYGYTF
TRBV5-5,TRBD2,TRBJ2-1,18,TGTGCCAGCAGCTTTGAGCGGGAGCATGAGAGGTCGGGGAATGAGCAGTTCTTC,CASSFEREHERSGNEQFF
TRBV6-4,TRBD1,TRBJ2-1,15,TGTGCCAGCAGTGTAGAACAGGGGACCTACAATGAGCAGTTCTTC,CASSVEQGTYNEQFF
TRBV27,.,TRBJ2-5,15,TGTGCCAGCAGTATCCGTCGCGGGGCGGGGGAGACCCAGTACTTC,CASSIRRGAGETQYF
TRBV2,.,TRBJ1-2,14,TGTGCCAGCAGCGACAGGACAGCACTCGACGTCTACACCTTC,CASSDRTALDVYTF
TRBV5-4,TRBD1,TRBJ1-6,17,TGTGCCAGCAGTCCGCCGGGACAGGGAATTTTAAATTCACCCCTCCACTTT,CASSPPGQGILNSPLHF
TRBV4-1,.,TRBJ1-1,15,TGCGCCAGCAGCCAAGATCTGGGGGCCCGCACTGAAGCTTTCTTT,CASSQDLGARTEAFF
TRBV7-8,.,TRBJ2-1,20,TGTGCCAGCAGTTGGGAGGGTAGGACAGCGGAAAATGCCGTTTACAATGAGCAGTTCTTC,CASSWEGRTAENAVYNEQFF
TRBV2,TRBD1,TRBJ1-6,16,TGTGCCAGCAGTGAAGGGGGGACAGGGGCCGGCTCCCCCCTCCACTTT,CASSEGGTGAGSPLHF
TRBV6-5,TRBD2,TRBJ2-1,14,TGTGCCAGCAGCCAACTAGCGGGCTACAATGAGCAGTTCTTC,CASSQLAGYNEQFF
TRBV19,.,TRBJ1-1,12,TGTGCCAGTAGTGTGAGTAACACTGAAGCTTTCTTT,CASSVSNTEAFF
TRBV27,TRBD2,TRBJ2-1,15,TGTGCCAGCAGTCGTAGCGGGAGGACCTACAATGAGCAGTTCTTC,CASSRSGRTYNEQFF
TRBV14,TRBD1,TRBJ2-7,15,TGCGCCAGCAGCCAATTGAGGACAGGGGGCGGCGAGCAGTACTTC,CASSQLRTGGGEQYF
TRBV7-2,.,TRBJ1-1,12,TGTGCCAGCAGCAGCAGGGTGACTGAAGCTTTCTTT,CASSSRVTEAFF
TRBV19,.,TRBJ1-5,12,TGTGCCGGCGGGAATAGCAATCAGCCCCAGCATTTT,CAGGNSNQPQHF
TRBV7-9,.,TRBJ2-1,15,TGTGCCAGCAGCCCTGGACTCCACCTCGACCCGGAGCAGTTCTTC,CASSPGLHLDPEQFF
TRBV10-3,.,TRBJ2-3,13,TGTGCCATCAGTGTCTACAGGGCAGATACGCAGTATTTT,CAISVYRADTQYF
TRBV6-5,.,TRBJ2-3,11,TGTGCCACGTCTAGCACAGATACGCAGTATTTT,CATSSTDTQYF
TRBV6-7,.,TRBJ1-5,14,TGTGCCAGTCCACCCAAGCAGGTTTTTCAGCCCCAGCATTTT,CASPPKQVFQPQHF
TRBV19,.,TRBJ2-2,14,TGTGCCAGTAGTACCCAGCGATTCACCGGGGAGCTGTTTTTT,CASSTQRFTGELFF
TRBV4-2,TRBD2,TRBJ2-1,20,TGTGCCAGCAGCCAGGACCGACGGACTAGCGGGAGCGGGGTAAACAATGAGCAGTTCTTC,CASSQDRRTSGSGVNNEQFF
TRBV9,TRBD1,TRBJ1-5,13,TGTGCCAGCGCGACAGGGGTCAATCAGCCCCAGCATTTT,CASATGVNQPQHF
TRBV30,.,TRBJ1-1,14,TGTGCCTGGAGTGTTAGGTGGGGGGGCACTGAAGCTTTCTTT,CAWSVRWGGTEAFF
TRBV6-1,.,TRBJ1-5,16,TGTGCCAGCAGTGAAGTAGGCGGGGGGGAGCATCAGCCCCAGCATTTT,CASSEVGGGEHQPQHF
TRBV5-1,TRBD2,TRBJ2-5,14,TGCGCCAGCAGCTTGGCGGGGGAGGGGGAGACCCAGTACTTC,CASSLAGEGETQYF
TRBV30,.,TRBJ1-4,12,TGTGCCTGGTCTCCGGGGGGGGAAAAACTGTTTTTT,CAWSPGGEKLFF
TRBV7-8,TRBD2,TRBJ2-7,16,TGTGCCAGCAGCCCCTGGACTAGCGGGGTAACCTACGAGCAGTACTTC,CASSPWTSGVTYEQYF
TRBV11-1,TRBD2,TRBJ2-5,16,TGTGCCAGCAGCTTAGGGAAGCGGGGGACCCAAGAGACCCAGTACTTC,CASSLGKRGTQETQYF
TRBV13,TRBD1,TRBJ2-5,14,TGTGCCAGCAGCACGGGGACAGGTTTGGAGACCCAGTACTTC,CASSTGTGLETQYF
TRBV5-4,TRBD1,TRBJ1-2,15,TGTGCCAGCAGCTTAACGGGACAGTCAGTCTATGGCTACACCTTC,CASSLTGQSVYGYTF
TRBV9,.,TRBJ1-1,14,TGTGCCAGCAGCGTAGGAGGGAGGGTTACTGAAGCTTTCTTT,CASSVGGRVTEAFF